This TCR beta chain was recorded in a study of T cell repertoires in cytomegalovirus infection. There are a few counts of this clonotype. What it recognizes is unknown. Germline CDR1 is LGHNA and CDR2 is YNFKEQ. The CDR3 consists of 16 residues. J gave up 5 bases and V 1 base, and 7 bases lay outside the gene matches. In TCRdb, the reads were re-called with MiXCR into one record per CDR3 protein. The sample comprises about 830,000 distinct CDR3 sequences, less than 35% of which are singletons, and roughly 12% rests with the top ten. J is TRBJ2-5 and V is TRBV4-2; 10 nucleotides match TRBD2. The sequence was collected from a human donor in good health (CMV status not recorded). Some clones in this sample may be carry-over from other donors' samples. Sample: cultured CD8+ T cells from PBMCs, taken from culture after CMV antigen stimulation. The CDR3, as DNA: TGTGCCAGCAGCCAAGGAGCGGGGGGGCCCGAGGAGACCCAGTACTTC. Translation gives CASSQGAGGPEETQYF.